Shown below are 27 T cell receptor beta chains from a single sample sequenced in a study of blood T cell repertoires in COVID-19. Clones were read by immunoSEQ multiplex PCR, and TCRdb kept only the in-frame ones, dropping some. The profile shows 35,000 to 50,000 clones, almost 90% of them singletons. Material: peripheral blood. The receptors come from a man between 45 and 60 years old with active COVID-19.

The chain combines TRBV6-5 with TRBJ1-2; 7 bases line up with TRBD1. CDR3 length equals 15 residues. CDR1 and CDR2 from the germline V gene are MNHEY and SVGAGI. V lost 7 bases to trimming and J lost 4 bases; unmatched junction nucleotides: 12. This CDR3 reads CASTHNPQGGYGYTF. DNA of the CDR3: TGTGCCAGCACTCATAACCCCCAGGGGGGCTATGGCTACACCTTC.

This clone was picked up one time. The chain combines TRBV19 with TRBJ1-5, with D tentatively TRBD1 (6 bases). CDR3 length equals 14 residues. V was cut by 6 bases and J by 4 bases, with 13 bases left in between. Germline assignment: CDR1 LNHDA and CDR2 SQIVND (reference sequence). CDR3 sequence (DNA): TGTGCCAGTAGGTCGGGGGGCCCTAATCAGCCCCAGCATTTT. It translates to CASRSGGPNQPQHF.

The chain recombines TRBV18 with TRBJ2-5, with TRBD1 matching 8 bases. CDR1 is KGHSH, CDR2 LQKENI, per germline. This CDR3 is 14 amino acids long. After removal of 2 bases from V and 5 bases from J, the junction contained 4 bases not matched to a gene. As DNA, the CDR3 is TGTGCCAGCTCACCATTAAGGACAGGGGAGACCCAGTACTTC. It translates to CASSPLRTGETQYF.

The V call is TRBV7-6, the J call TRBJ1-5; D is unclear. The length of the CDR3 is 15 residues. V was shortened by 1 base and J by 3 bases, with 10 bases between the two germline ends. The germline V gene has CDR1 SGHVS and CDR2 FNYEAQ. The CDR3 DNA reads TGTGCCAGCAGCTTAGGATCCCAGTCCAATCAGCCCCAGCATTTT. Translating it yields CASSLGSQSNQPQHF. Variable domain in full (rest from reference TRBV7-6 and TRBJ1-5): GAGVSQSPRYKVTKRGQDVALRCDPISGHVSLYWYRQALGQGPEFLTYFNYEAQQDKSGLPNDRFSAERPEGSISTLTIQRTEQRDSAMYRCASSLGSQSNQPQHFGDGTRLSIL.

V is TRBV29-1 and J is TRBJ1-4; no clear D. The CDR3 has 10 residues. The germline V gene encodes CDR1 SQVTM and CDR2 ANQGSEA. V lost 5 bases, J lost 10 bases, and 8 bases lay in between. The CDR3 region has the DNA TGCAGCGTTTTCGAGGGAAAACTGTTTTTT. Translating gives CSVFEGKLFF.

The V call is TRBV20-1, the J call TRBJ1-2, with D possibly TRBD1 on 5 matching bases. This CDR3 has 14 residues. Germline CDR1 reads DFQATT; CDR2 reads SNEGSKA (reference sequence). V lost 3 bases to trimming and J lost 7 bases, with 18 bases between them. The CDR3 region is CSASDPGPKVGYTF. DNA of the CDR3: TGCAGTGCTAGTGATCCAGGGCCGAAAGTTGGCTACACCTTC.

This chain uses TRBV20-1 with TRBJ1-1; no definite D call. Germline-derived CDR1 and CDR2 are DFQATT and SNEGSKA (reference sequence). The V and J ends lost 6 bases and 3 bases respectively, with 8 bases between them. The CDR3 extends over 11 amino acids. The CDR3 nucleotides read TGCAGTGCGGCCAGGTACACTGAAGCTTTCTTT. It is translated as CSAARYTEAFF.

This clone was picked up one time. This chain connects TRBV3-1 (or the pseudogene TRBV3-2) to TRBJ2-7, with TRBD1 identical over 7 bases. V gave up 4 bases and J gave up 2 bases; unmatched junction bases: 8. Germline CDR1 is LGHDT and CDR2 is YNNKEL (reference sequence). The CDR3 consists of 15 residues. The CDR3 protein is CASSLGTAHPYEQYF. DNA for the CDR3: TGTGCCAGCAGCCTCGGGACAGCGCACCCCTACGAGCAGTACTTC.

The chain joins TRBV23-1 to TRBJ1-5; possibly TRBD1 for D (5 bases). TRBV23-1 has ORF status, its function being uncertain. There are 16 residues in the CDR3. V lost 0 bases and J lost 4, with 13 bases in between. The CDR3 region is CASSQSGRKGNQPQHF. In DNA form, the CDR3 reads TGCGCCAGCAGTCAATCGGGCAGAAAGGGGAATCAGCCCCAGCATTTT.

The rearrangement joins TRBV14 to TRBJ2-7; 7 bases map to TRBD1. The germline V gene has CDR1 SGHDN and CDR2 FVKESK. With V trimmed by 4 bases and J by 2 bases, 11 bases remained unmatched. This CDR3 contains 16 residues. The CDR3 region is CASSLSRGLPTYEQYF. CDR3 coding DNA: TGTGCCAGCAGCCTCTCCAGGGGGTTACCTACCTACGAGCAGTACTTC.

The V and J genes are TRBV3-1 (or the pseudogene TRBV3-2) and TRBJ1-2, with D hard to call. CDR1 LGHDT and CDR2 YNNKEL come from the germline V gene (reference sequence). This CDR3 has 12 residues. Trimming stripped 1 base from V and 3 bases from J, with 3 bases between. CDR3 region: CASSQAYYGYTF. CDR3 nucleotide sequence: TGTGCCAGCAGCCAAGCCTACTATGGCTACACCTTC.

This rearrangement joins TRBV10-1 to TRBJ2-7; D is unclear. The CDR3 is 12 amino acids. Germline CDR1 is WNHNN and CDR2 is SYGVQD (reference sequence). V was trimmed by 3 bases and J by 2 bases, leaving 5 bases between them. Here the CDR3 reads CASSDRAYEQYF. Here the CDR3 DNA reads TGCGCCAGCAGTGACCGGGCCTACGAGCAGTACTTC.

The chain couples TRBV4-3 to TRBJ2-1; TRBD2 matches at 8 bases. This CDR3 contains 15 residues. Losses at the gene ends were 5 bases for V and 7 bases for J; bases not matched to a gene: 10. The V gene's germline CDR1 is LGHNA and CDR2 YSLEER. The chain's CDR3 is CASSWEAGGLNEQFF. The CDR3 DNA reads TGCGCCAGCAGCTGGGAGGCGGGGGGCCTTAATGAGCAGTTCTTC.

V usage is TRBV15 and J usage is TRBJ2-5, with TRBD1 identical over 12 bases. V lost 0 bases to trimming and J lost 5 bases; unmatched junction nucleotides: 4. Germline-derived CDR1 and CDR2 are LNHNV and YYDKDF (reference sequence). This CDR3 contains 16 residues. The CDR3 protein is CATSRDGTGGWETQYF. DNA for the CDR3: TGTGCCACCAGCAGAGACGGGACAGGGGGCTGGGAGACCCAGTACTTC.

The V call is TRBV4-1, the J call TRBJ2-2; 7 bases match TRBD2. The V gene's germline CDR1 is MGHRA and CDR2 YSYEKL. The ends lost 0 bases at V and 5 bases at J; junction bases unmatched: 9. CDR3 size: 17 residues. This CDR3 reads CASSQESGRGRTGELFF. The CDR3 region has the DNA TGCGCCAGCAGCCAAGAATCCGGGCGGGGGAGGACCGGGGAGCTGTTTTTT.

The chain links TRBV6-5 to TRBJ1-5; D is perhaps TRBD1 (5 bases). CDR1 MNHEY and CDR2 SVGAGI come from the germline V gene. CDR3 length equals 15 residues. Trimming removed 5 bases at V and 4 bases at J, with 15 bases between. For the CDR3, the DNA is TGTGCCAGCAGTAACCGGGCGGGGGGGAATCAGCCCCAGCATTTT. Protein product: CASSNRAGGNQPQHF.

J is TRBJ1-4 and V is TRBV6-6; 11 positions agree with TRBD1. Germline assignment: CDR1 MNHNY and CDR2 SVGAGI (reference sequence). The CDR3 sequence is 15 residues long. Trimming removed 5 bases from V and 7 bases from J; junction bases left unmatched: 6. CDR3 in DNA: TGTGCCAGCAGTGCTACCGGGACAGGGGGTGAAAAACTGTTTTTT. Amino acids: CASSATGTGGEKLFF.

This chain uses TRBV4-1 with TRBJ2-5; 11 bases map to TRBD1. The CDR3 has 16 amino acids. Trimming at V came to 2 bases and at J to 1 base, leaving 3 bases not matched to a gene. Germline V gene sequence: CDR1 MGHRA, CDR2 YSYEKL. The chain's CDR3 is CASSQPGTGGQETQYF. The CDR3 DNA reads as TGCGCCAGCAGCCAACCTGGGACAGGGGGCCAAGAGACCCAGTACTTC.

In DNA, the CDR3 is TGTGCCAGCAGACGGGATCAGCAGAACACTGAAGCTTTCTTT. Its translation is CASRRDQQNTEAFF. The chain carries TRBV7-2 and TRBJ1-1; D is unclear. Germline V gene sequence: CDR1 SGHTA, CDR2 FQGNSA. The CDR3 has 14 amino acids. The V gene lost 6 bases and the J gene lost 1 base, with 12 bases spanning the gap.

The J gene is TRBJ2-1, the V gene TRBV28, with 7 bases lining up with TRBD1. CDR1 MDHEN and CDR2 SYDVKM come from the germline V gene. The CDR3 runs to 14 residues. Losses at the gene ends were 8 bases for V and 3 bases for J; bases not matched to a gene: 7. The CDR3 coding sequence is TGTGCCAGCCAGGACAGGACTGACTACAATGAGCAGTTCTTC. Its protein product is CASQDRTDYNEQFF. Variable domain in full (rest from reference TRBV28 and TRBJ2-1): DVKVTQSSRYLVKRTGEKVFLECVQDMDHENMFWYRQDPGLGLRLIYFSYDVKMKEKGDIPEGYSVSREKKERFSLILESASTNQTSMYLCASQDRTDYNEQFFGPGTRLTVL.

DNA for the CDR3: TGTGCCAGCAGCTTAGACTTCTCCGAAGGTGACAGGGGCCGAAGCACAGATACGCAGTATTTT. Encoded protein: CASSLDFSEGDRGRSTDTQYF. This chain joins TRBV11-3 and TRBJ2-3; 8 bases fit TRBD1. The CDR3 length is 21 residues. V trimming: 0 bases; J trimming: 0 bases; junction bases outside the gene matches: 17. CDR1 SGHNT and CDR2 YENEEA come from the germline V gene.

The CDR3 loop reads CASSPTGGYTEAFF. The DNA of the CDR3 is TGTGCCAGCAGCCCGACAGGGGGCTATACTGAAGCTTTCTTT. This rearrangement joins TRBV3-1 (or the pseudogene TRBV3-2) to TRBJ1-1; 10 bases fit TRBD1. Losses at the gene ends were 4 bases for V and 5 bases for J; bases not matched to a gene: 4. CDR1 and CDR2 (germline): LGHDT, YNNKEL (reference sequence). CDR3 length: 14 amino acids.

This clone appeared once. This chain uses TRBV5-5 with TRBJ2-1; TRBD2 agrees at 9 bases. The ends lost 2 bases at V and 7 bases at J; junction bases unmatched: 7. The CDR3 runs 15 residues. Germline V gene data show CDR1 as SGHKS and CDR2 as YYEKEE (reference sequence). CDR3 sequence: CASSFGPSGVNEQFF. In DNA form, the CDR3 reads TGTGCCAGCAGCTTTGGTCCTAGCGGGGTTAATGAGCAGTTCTTC.

The chain links TRBV11-2 to TRBJ2-7; 7 bases map to TRBD1. The CDR3 has 14 residues. Germline V gives CDR1 SGHAT, CDR2 FQNNGV. V gave up 1 base and J gave up 3 bases; unmatched junction bases: 3. This chain's CDR3 is CASSLAGQSYEQYF. CDR3 bases: TGTGCCAGCAGCTTAGCGGGACAGAGCTACGAGCAGTACTTC.

This chain uses TRBV18 with TRBJ2-6; TRBD1 agrees at 9 bases. CDR3 length equals 17 residues. V lost 2 bases, J lost 3 bases, and 5 bases stayed unmatched. CDR1 is KGHSH and CDR2 is LQKENI in the germline V gene. CDR3 loop: CASSPTGTGYGANVLTF. Written as DNA, the CDR3 is TGTGCCAGCTCACCAACCGGGACAGGGTATGGGGCCAACGTCCTGACTTTC.

This clone was observed a single time. V is TRBV21-1 and J is TRBJ2-3; the D segment call TRBD1 is taken from the table without a DNA check. TRBV21-1 is marked as a pseudogene. CDR3 length: 14 amino acids. CDR3 coding DNA: TGTGCCAGCAGCCAAGGGACAACCACAGATACGCAGTATTTT. Amino acid sequence: CASSQGTTTDTQYF.

V is TRBV6-5 and J is TRBJ2-2; D might be TRBD1 (6 bases). The CDR3 is 14 residues long. Germline CDR1 and CDR2: MNHEY and SVGAGI. The V end lost 7 bases, the J end lost 6 bases, and 15 bases lay between the germline ends. The CDR3 protein is CASTPGQIPGELFF. CDR3 DNA sequence: TGTGCCAGCACCCCAGGACAGATCCCCGGGGAGCTGTTTTTT.